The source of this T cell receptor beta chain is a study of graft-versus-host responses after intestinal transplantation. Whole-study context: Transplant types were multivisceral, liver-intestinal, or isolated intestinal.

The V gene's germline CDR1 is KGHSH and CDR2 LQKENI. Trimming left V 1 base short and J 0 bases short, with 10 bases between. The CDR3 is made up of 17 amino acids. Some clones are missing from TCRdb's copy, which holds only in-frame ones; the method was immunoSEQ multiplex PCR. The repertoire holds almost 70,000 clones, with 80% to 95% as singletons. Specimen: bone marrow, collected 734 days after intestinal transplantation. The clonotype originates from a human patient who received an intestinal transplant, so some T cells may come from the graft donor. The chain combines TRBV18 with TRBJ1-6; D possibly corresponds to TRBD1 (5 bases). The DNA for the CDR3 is TGTGCCAGCTCACCACAGAAGGGGAACTCCTATAATTCACCCCTCCACTTT. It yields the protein CASSPQKGNSYNSPLHF.